This TCR beta chain was identified in a study of T cells in Graves' hyperthyroidism and ophthalmopathy. What was amplified from RNA transcripts were TCR beta CDR3 regions. First-round RT-PCR targeting the TCR CDR3 was performed with the HTBI primer set. TCRdb redid the calling of the multiplex PCR reads with MiXCR, one entry per CDR3 protein. The data contain 200,000 to 250,000 distinct CDR3 sequences, around 26% of them singletons. This clonotype was found many times. This CDR3 region has 13 residues. The V gene end was trimmed by 7 bases and the J gene end by 4 bases; junction bases not matched to a gene: 3.

The V call is TRBV12-3 or TRBV12-4, the J call TRBJ1-1, with 10 bases aligning to TRBD1. The sequence was obtained from a woman aged 40 to 50 with Graves' ophthalmopathy. The source material was blood. CDR3 sequence reads: CASKRQGATEAFF. The DNA of the CDR3 is TGTGCCAGCAAAAGACAGGGGGCCACTGAAGCTTTCTTT.